The 31 T cell receptor beta chains presented below share a single source sample, sequenced in a study of T-cell reconstitution after alpha-beta-depleted transplantation in children. It was with unique molecular identifiers that the TCRbeta library was prepared. TCRdb itself ran the PCR reads through MiXCR, one entry per CDR3 protein. Among 190,000 or so distinct CDR3 sequences listed, roughly 6.8% were seen once. The specimen was PBMCs from the stem cell graft donor, collected from the stem cell graft. Every receptor here comes from a human donor who donated a stem cell graft to a child with Wiskott-Aldrich syndrome.

This clonotype was counted ten times or more. The V call is TRBV5-6, the J call TRBJ2-5, with D perhaps being TRBD1 or TRBD2 (5 bases each). In germline, CDR1 is SGHDT, CDR2 YYEEEE. Trimming removed 0 bases from V and 5 bases from J, with 14 bases in between. The CDR3 length is 15 residues. The CDR3 protein is CASSLGQGWGETQYF. The CDR3 DNA follows: TGTGCCAGCAGCTTGGGGCAGGGATGGGGGGAGACCCAGTACTTC.

This clonotype was observed a few times. The chain combines TRBV7-2 with TRBJ1-5; 7 bases agree with TRBD1. CDR1 is SGHTA, CDR2 FQGNSA, per germline. This CDR3 spans 17 amino acids. The V segment lost 5 bases and the J segment 3 bases; nucleotides outside the gene matches: 13. In DNA, the CDR3 is TGTGCCAGCAGCCGCCAAGACAGGGAAGGTTACAATCAGCCCCAGCATTTT. This gives the protein CASSRQDREGYNQPQHF. Drawing the rest from reference TRBV7-2 and TRBJ1-5, the complete variable domain is GAGVSQSPSNKVTEKGKDVELRCDPISGHTALYWYRQSLGQGLEFLIYFQGNSAPDKSGLPSDRFSAERTGGSVSTLTIQRTQQEDSAVYLCASSRQDREGYNQPQHFGDGTRLSIL.

This chain connects TRBV5-5 to TRBJ1-2, with D unresolved. Trimming stripped 0 bases from V and 4 bases from J, with 16 bases between. CDR3 length: 16 amino acids. Germline CDR1 reads SGHKS; CDR2 reads YYEKEE (reference sequence). CDR3 loop: CASSLAGRREVYGYTF. CDR3 coding DNA: TGTGCCAGCAGCTTGGCTGGGCGGAGAGAAGTCTATGGCTACACCTTC. The variable domain in full, completed from reference TRBV5-5 and TRBJ1-2, reads DAGVTQSPTHLIKTRGQQVTLRCSPISGHKSVSWYQQVLGQGPQFIFQYYEKEERGRGNFPDRFSARQFPNYSSELNVNALLLGDSALYLCASSLAGRREVYGYTFGSGTRLTVV.

This clonotype was recorded at least ten times. The chain has TRBV12-3 or TRBV12-4 and TRBJ2-7; TRBD2 agrees at 10 bases. The trim removed 5 bases at V and 4 bases at J, leaving 8 bases unmatched. The CDR3 totals 15 residues. For the CDR3, the DNA is TGTGCCAGCAGTCCACTCAGCGGGAGGGTTTACGAGCAGTACTTC. Its translation: CASSPLSGRVYEQYF.

This clonotype has a count of ten or more. The chain recombines TRBV5-1 with TRBJ1-6; 7 bases are shared with TRBD1. Germline V CDR1 and CDR2: SGHRS, YFSETQ. V lost 5 bases and J lost 14; bases outside the gene matches: 13. The CDR3 contains 14 residues. As DNA, the CDR3 is TGCGCCAGCAGACGGGACAGCGCCGTTCCGTCCCTCCACTTT. This encodes CASRRDSAVPSLHF.

The rearrangement links TRBV6-2 or TRBV6-3 to TRBJ1-5; TRBD1 matches 7 bases. The V gene end was trimmed by 6 bases and the J gene end by 1 base; junction bases not matched to a gene: 3. The CDR3 contains 14 residues. Looked up from germline, CDR1 is MNHEY and CDR2 is SVGEGT. The CDR3 nucleotides are TGTGCCAGCAGCCGGGGACAGAGCAATCAGCCCCAGCATTTT. Translated, it gives CASSRGQSNQPQHF.

This clonotype showed up many times. V gene TRBV20-1 combines with J gene TRBJ2-1, with 11 nucleotides matching TRBD1. The CDR3 has 18 amino acids. V lost 1 base to trimming and J lost 6 bases; unmatched junction nucleotides: 14. Germline-derived CDR1 and CDR2 are DFQATT and SNEGSKA (reference sequence). CDR3 sequence (DNA): TGCAGTGCTAGAGTTCCACCGGGACAGGGGGATCGGAGCAATGAGCAGTTCTTC. Amino acids: CSARVPPGQGDRSNEQFF.

To note about this clonotype: A much larger clone is a single base away; this may be a read error. The chain recombines TRBV2 with TRBJ2-1, with D perhaps matching TRBD2 (5 bases). The ends were cut back, 7 bases at V and 9 bases at J, with 16 bases in the middle. The CDR3 has 13 residues. Germline values: CDR1 SNHLY, CDR2 FYNNEI. The CDR3 DNA follows: TGTGCCAGCACAGAGGGCGCGAGGGCTGAGCAGTTCTTC. Translated, it gives CASTEGARAEQFF.

This clonotype was recorded many times. The chain employs TRBV3-1 and TRBJ1-2, with D hard to call. Trimming cost V 0 bases and J 3 bases, with 5 bases left between them. The CDR3 is made up of 13 amino acids. Germline CDR1 and CDR2: LGHDT and YNNKEL (reference sequence). CDR3 residues: CASSQDRDYGYTF. CDR3 DNA: TGTGCCAGCAGCCAAGATAGGGACTATGGCTACACCTTC. Complete variable domain (other parts from reference TRBV3-1 and TRBJ1-2): DTAVSQTPKYLVTQMGNDKSIKCEQNLGHDTMYWYKQDSKKFLKIMFSYNNKELIINETVPNRFSPKSPDKAHLNLHINSLELGDSAVYFCASSQDRDYGYTFGSGTRLTVV.

This clonotype was counted between two and nine times. This rearrangement joins TRBV5-1 to TRBJ2-1; 9 positions agree with TRBD1. J was trimmed by 8 bases and V by 1 base; bases with no gene match: 10. CDR1 is SGHRS, CDR2 YFSETQ, per germline. This CDR3 has 16 residues. The CDR3 region is CASSLYPRQGVYEQFF. CDR3 coding DNA: TGCGCCAGCAGCTTGTACCCGAGACAGGGGGTCTATGAGCAGTTCTTC.

This clonotype was recorded many times. The chain recombines TRBV7-9 with TRBJ2-1; D is undetermined. Germline values: CDR1 SEHNR, CDR2 FQNEAQ (reference sequence). V was clipped by 6 bases and J by 7 bases, with 4 bases between them. The CDR3 runs to 10 residues. Written as DNA, the CDR3 is TGTGCCAGCAGTATAAATGAGCAGTTCTTC. Translating gives CASSINEQFF.

On this clonotype: A read error is possible here, since a much larger clone lies one base away. This chain connects TRBV5-1 to TRBJ2-7; TRBD2 is a possible D gene (6 bases). Looked up from germline, CDR1 is SGHRS and CDR2 is YFSETQ. The CDR3 has 19 amino acids. V lost 5 bases and J lost 3, with 30 bases in between. This CDR3 is CASRRTWGAGTGTCYEQYF. The CDR3 region has the DNA TGCGCCAGCAGAAGGACCTGGGGAGCCGGGACGGGGACTTGCTACGAGCAGTACTTC.

This clonotype has only a few counts. This CDR3 is CASSPRGPEIGEQYF. In nucleotides, the CDR3 is TGTGCCAGCAGTCCCCGAGGCCCCGAGATAGGTGAGCAGTACTTC. The V call is TRBV6-1, the J call TRBJ2-7; D call uncertain. The V gene lost 5 bases and the J gene lost 7 bases, with 21 bases spanning the gap. Germline V gives CDR1 MNHNS, CDR2 SASEGT. The CDR3 spans 15 residues.

The table lists this clonotype with many counts. The CDR3 reads CSARDRQTGAKAFF. CDR3 bases: TGCAGTGCTAGAGATCGACAGACAGGGGCTAAAGCTTTCTTT. V gene TRBV20-1 combines with J gene TRBJ1-1; TRBD1 matches 8 bases. The trim removed 0 bases at V and 9 bases at J, leaving 9 bases unmatched. CDR1 and CDR2 (germline): DFQATT, SNEGSKA (reference sequence). The CDR3 consists of 14 residues.

This clonotype was counted only a few times. One junction end disagrees with the germline gene, perhaps due to a read error. The rearrangement uses TRBV2 and TRBJ2-1, with 7 nucleotides matching TRBD1. Germline V lookup: CDR1 SNHLY, CDR2 FYNNEI. The CDR3 extends over 19 amino acids. CDR3 nucleotide sequence: TGTGCCTGCAGTTTATTTGCCAGGGGGATCGAAAAAACCTACAATGAGCAGTTCTTC. It codes for CACSLFARGIEKTYNEQFF. The full variable domain, its missing parts supplied by reference TRBV2 and TRBJ2-1, is EPEVTQTPSHQVTQMGQEVILRCVPISNHLYFYWYRQILGQKVEFLVSFYNNEISEKSEIFDDQFSVERPDGSNFTLKIRSTKLEDSAMYFCACSLFARGIEKTYNEQFFGPGTRLTVL.

This clonotype was found many times. The chain uses TRBV25-1 and TRBJ2-4, with TRBD1 identical over 8 bases. Looked up from germline, CDR1 is MGHDK and CDR2 is SYGVNS. Trimming cost V 4 bases and J 6 bases; bases outside gene matches: 2. CDR3 length: 13 residues. This chain's CDR3 is CASSVTGGNIQYF. The CDR3 DNA reads as TGTGCCAGCAGTGTTACAGGGGGAAACATTCAGTACTTC.

This clonotype was detected a few times. The rearrangement uses TRBV18 and TRBJ2-2, with D possibly being TRBD2 (5 bases). V was shortened by 0 bases and J by 1 base, with 6 bases between the two germline ends. CDR1 and CDR2 (germline): KGHSH, LQKENI. The CDR3 sequence is 15 residues long. This CDR3 reads CASSPPGKNTGELFF. CDR3 nucleotide sequence: TGTGCCAGCTCACCACCCGGGAAGAACACCGGGGAGCTGTTTTTT.

Of note for this clonotype: Since a much larger clone is just one base distant, this may be a read error. The chain uses TRBV12-3 or TRBV12-4 and TRBJ1-1; 7 nucleotides line up with TRBD1. This CDR3 region has 17 residues. The CDR3 coding sequence is TGTGCCAGCAGCAGCAGGGGGACCTGGGGTATGAAGACTGAAGCTTTCTTT. Translated, it gives CASSSRGTWGMKTEAFF.

This clonotype was detected many times. The chain carries TRBV25-1 and TRBJ2-3; 7 bases agree with TRBD1. Germline lookup yields CDR1 MGHDK and CDR2 SYGVNS. There are 16 residues in the CDR3. Losses at the gene ends were 4 bases for V and 3 bases for J; bases not matched to a gene: 10. Here the CDR3 reads CASSATGDHRTDTQYF. The CDR3 bases are TGTGCCAGCAGTGCCACAGGGGACCACAGGACAGATACGCAGTATTTT.

This clonotype has at least ten counts. V usage is TRBV20-1 and J usage is TRBJ2-7; the D gene is possibly TRBD2 (6 bases). The CDR3 is 14 amino acids. CDR1 and CDR2 from the germline V gene are DFQATT and SNEGSKA (reference sequence). V was shortened by 6 bases and J by 0 bases, with 15 bases between the two germline ends. CDR3 in DNA: TGCAGTGCGCAACCGGGACTTTACTCCTACGAGCAGTACTTC. It encodes CSAQPGLYSYEQYF.

This clonotype was recorded at least ten times. V gene TRBV20-1 combines with J gene TRBJ2-3, with D tentatively TRBD2 (6 bases). This CDR3 comprises 13 residues. Germline CDR1 is DFQATT and CDR2 is SNEGSKA (reference sequence). Trimming took 1 base from V and 1 from J, leaving 6 bases between them. Written as DNA, the CDR3 is TGCAGTGCTAGAGGGGGGGGCACAGATACGCAGTATTTT. It codes for CSARGGGTDTQYF.

In this sample, this clonotype turned up many times. The chain has TRBV10-3 and TRBJ1-4, with no clear D. The CDR3 contains 13 residues. From germline, CDR1 is ENHRY and CDR2 SYGVKD. The ends were cut back, 3 bases at V and 8 bases at J, with 10 bases in the middle. CDR3 amino acids: CAISETGGEKLFF. CDR3 sequence (DNA): TGTGCCATCAGTGAAACGGGCGGGGAAAAACTGTTTTTT.

This clonotype occurred many times. This chain uses TRBV5-1 with TRBJ2-3, with D possibly being TRBD2 (6 bases). Germline V CDR1 and CDR2: SGHRS, YFSETQ. V was trimmed by 1 base and J by 1 base, leaving 10 bases between them. The CDR3 runs to 15 residues. CDR3 coding DNA: TGCGCCAGCAGCTTGATGCGGGACCGCACAGATACGCAGTATTTT. Encoded protein: CASSLMRDRTDTQYF.

This clonotype was seen more than once but under ten times. V usage is TRBV5-5 and J usage is TRBJ1-6; 9 bases fit TRBD1. CDR1 and CDR2 from the germline V gene are SGHKS and YYEKEE (reference sequence). The CDR3 is made up of 17 amino acids. J gave up 9 bases and V 4 bases, and 14 bases lay outside the gene matches. The DNA of the CDR3 is TGTGCCAGCAGCCTGGACAGGGGACGAACCGGGTCTTCACCCCTCCACTTT. This codes for CASSLDRGRTGSSPLHF.

This clonotype was seen many times. The rearrangement joins TRBV4-1 to TRBJ2-3; D unclear. V was trimmed by 0 bases and J by 4 bases, leaving 8 bases between them. Germline V gene data show CDR1 as MGHRA and CDR2 as YSYEKL. The CDR3 totals 14 residues. The CDR3: CASSQDLKADTQYF. The CDR3 nucleotides read TGCGCCAGCAGCCAAGATTTGAAGGCAGATACGCAGTATTTT.

This clonotype showed up many times. This chain joins TRBV7-9 and TRBJ1-1, with D uncertain. Per germline, CDR1 SEHNR and CDR2 FQNEAQ (reference sequence). V gave up 1 base and J gave up 1 base, with 10 bases separating them. The CDR3 loop spans 15 amino acids. This CDR3 is CASSLGEATNTEAFF. The CDR3 coding sequence is TGTGCCAGCAGCTTAGGGGAGGCGACGAACACTGAAGCTTTCTTT. Full variable domain (missing parts from reference TRBV7-9 and TRBJ1-1): DTGVSQNPRHKITKRGQNVTFRCDPISEHNRLYWYRQTLGQGPEFLTYFQNEAQLEKSRLLSDRFSAERPKGSFSTLEIQRTEQGDSAMYLCASSLGEATNTEAFFGQGTRLTVV.

Notes on this clonotype: A much larger clone differs by one base, so this may be a read error. The chain has TRBV7-4 and TRBJ2-1; perhaps D is TRBD1 or TRBD2 (5 bases each). V lost 11 bases, J lost 9 bases, and 20 bases lay in between. This CDR3 contains 13 residues. Germline assignment: CDR1 SGHVT and CDR2 SQSDAQ. CDR3 in amino acids: CADTIGASTEQFF. The CDR3 DNA follows: TGTGCCGACACTATCGGGGCCAGCACTGAGCAGTTCTTC.

This clonotype was seen a handful of times. V usage is TRBV19 and J usage is TRBJ1-1; TRBD1 agrees at 9 bases. This CDR3 spans 15 amino acids. Per the germline V gene, CDR1 is LNHDA and CDR2 is SQIVND (reference sequence). Germline trimming cut 6 bases from V and 4 bases from J; bases unmatched to any gene: 9. The CDR3 sequence is CASRPGDRESTEAFF. The CDR3 DNA sequence: TGTGCCAGTAGACCCGGGGACAGGGAAAGCACTGAAGCTTTCTTT.

This clonotype was counted ten times or more. The chain links TRBV20-1 to TRBJ2-7, with D possibly being TRBD1 or TRBD2 (5 bases each). V gave up 5 bases and J gave up 0 bases, with 14 bases separating them. CDR3 length: 14 amino acids. Germline V gene sequence: CDR1 DFQATT, CDR2 SNEGSKA (reference sequence). The CDR3 is CSASGTGHSYEQYF. CDR3 in DNA: TGCAGTGCTTCCGGGACGGGCCACTCCTACGAGCAGTACTTC.

This clonotype was observed at least ten times. The chain couples TRBV24-1 to TRBJ2-1; maybe TRBD2 (5 bases). This CDR3 comprises 16 residues. The germline V and J ends were trimmed by 5 bases and 0 bases, with 13 bases remaining between them. CDR1 and CDR2 (germline): KGHDR, SFDVKD. The DNA for the CDR3 is TGTGCCACCAGTGGGGTCTCGGGGAGCTCCTACAATGAGCAGTTCTTC. This codes for CATSGVSGSSYNEQFF.

Ten or more counts support this clonotype. The V call is TRBV27, the J call TRBJ1-2, with D hard to call. The CDR3 spans 16 residues. Germline-derived CDR1 and CDR2 are MNHEY and SMNVEV (reference sequence). V dropped 3 bases and J dropped 4 bases, with 18 bases sitting between them. The CDR3 reads CASSFARFGGFYGYTF. The CDR3 DNA is TGTGCCAGCAGTTTTGCGAGGTTCGGCGGGTTCTATGGCTACACCTTC.